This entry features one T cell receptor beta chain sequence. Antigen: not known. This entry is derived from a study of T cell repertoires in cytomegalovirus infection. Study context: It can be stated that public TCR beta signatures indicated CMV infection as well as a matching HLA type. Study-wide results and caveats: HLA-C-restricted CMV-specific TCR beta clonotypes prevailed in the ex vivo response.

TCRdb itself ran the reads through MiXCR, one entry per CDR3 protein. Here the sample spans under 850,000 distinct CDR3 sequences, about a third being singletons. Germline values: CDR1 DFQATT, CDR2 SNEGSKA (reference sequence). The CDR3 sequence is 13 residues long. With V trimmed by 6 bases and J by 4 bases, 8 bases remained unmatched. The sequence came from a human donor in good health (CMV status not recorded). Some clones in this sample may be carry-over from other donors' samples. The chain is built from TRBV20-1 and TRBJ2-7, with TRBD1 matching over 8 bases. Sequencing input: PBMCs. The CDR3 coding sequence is TGCAGTGCCTCCACAGGGGGTTGGTACGAGCAGTACTTC. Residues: CSASTGGWYEQYF.